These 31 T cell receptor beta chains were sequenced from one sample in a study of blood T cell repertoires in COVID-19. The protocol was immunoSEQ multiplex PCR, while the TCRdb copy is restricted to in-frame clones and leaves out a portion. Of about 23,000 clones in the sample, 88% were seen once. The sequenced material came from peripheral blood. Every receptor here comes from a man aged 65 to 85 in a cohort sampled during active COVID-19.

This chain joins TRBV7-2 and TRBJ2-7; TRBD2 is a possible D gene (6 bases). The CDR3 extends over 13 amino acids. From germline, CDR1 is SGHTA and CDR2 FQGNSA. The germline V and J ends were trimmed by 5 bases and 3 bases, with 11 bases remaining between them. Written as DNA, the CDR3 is TGTGCCAGCAGCCGAGGCGGGGACTACGAGCAGTACTTC. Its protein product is CASSRGGDYEQYF.

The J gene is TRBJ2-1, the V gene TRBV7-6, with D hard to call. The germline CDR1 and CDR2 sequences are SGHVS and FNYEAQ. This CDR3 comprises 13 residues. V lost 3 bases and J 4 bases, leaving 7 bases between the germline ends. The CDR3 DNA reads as TGTGCCAGCAGCTTCCAGGTTTACAATGAGCAGTTCTTC. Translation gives CASSFQVYNEQFF.

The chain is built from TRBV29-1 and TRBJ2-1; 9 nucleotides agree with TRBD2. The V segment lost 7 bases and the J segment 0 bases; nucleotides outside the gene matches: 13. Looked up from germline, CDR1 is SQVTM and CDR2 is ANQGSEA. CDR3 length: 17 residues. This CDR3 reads CSAIGLAPPSSYNEQFF. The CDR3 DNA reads TGCAGCGCTATAGGACTAGCGCCTCCTAGCTCCTACAATGAGCAGTTCTTC.

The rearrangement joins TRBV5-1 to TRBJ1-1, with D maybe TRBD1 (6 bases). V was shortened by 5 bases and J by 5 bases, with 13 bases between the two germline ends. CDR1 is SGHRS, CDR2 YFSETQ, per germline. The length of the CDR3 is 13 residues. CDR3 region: CASRKVQGTEAFF. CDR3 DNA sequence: TGCGCCAGCAGGAAGGTACAGGGAACTGAAGCTTTCTTT. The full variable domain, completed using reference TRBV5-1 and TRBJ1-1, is KAGVTQTPRYLIKTRGQQVTLSCSPISGHRSVSWYQQTPGQGLQFLFEYFSETQRNKGNFPGRFSGRQFSNSRSEMNVSTLELGDSALYLCASRKVQGTEAFFGQGTRLTVV.

For the CDR3, the DNA is TGTGCCAGCAGCCATCCCCGGGGGACCTACTACAATGAGCAGTTCTTC. Its translation: CASSHPRGTYYNEQFF. J is TRBJ2-1 and V is TRBV3-1 (or the pseudogene TRBV3-2); a possible D gene is TRBD2 (6 bases). The CDR3 is 16 residues long. CDR1 LGHDT and CDR2 YNNKEL come from the germline V gene (reference sequence). V lost 3 bases and J lost 3, with 15 bases in between.

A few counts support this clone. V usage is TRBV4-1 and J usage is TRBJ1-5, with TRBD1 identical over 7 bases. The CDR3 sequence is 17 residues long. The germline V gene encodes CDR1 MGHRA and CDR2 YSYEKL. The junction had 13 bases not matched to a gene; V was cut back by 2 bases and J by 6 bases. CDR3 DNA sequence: TGCGCCAGCAGCCAACCATTGACAAGGGGGCTTGGTCAGCCCCAGCATTTT. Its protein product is CASSQPLTRGLGQPQHF.

CDR3 residues: CASSVMSGNTEAFF. The CDR3 DNA follows: TGTGCCAGCAGTGTTATGAGTGGGAACACTGAAGCTTTCTTT. The rearrangement uses TRBV2 and TRBJ1-1; the D is unclear. The germline gives CDR1 SNHLY, CDR2 FYNNEI. Trimming removed 4 bases at V and 1 base at J, with 10 bases between. The length of the CDR3 is 14 residues.

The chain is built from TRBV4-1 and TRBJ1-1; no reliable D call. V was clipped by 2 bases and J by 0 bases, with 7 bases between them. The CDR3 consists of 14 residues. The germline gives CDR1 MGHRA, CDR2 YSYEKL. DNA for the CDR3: TGCGCCAGCAGCCAAAGACTTCTGAACACTGAAGCTTTCTTT. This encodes CASSQRLLNTEAFF.

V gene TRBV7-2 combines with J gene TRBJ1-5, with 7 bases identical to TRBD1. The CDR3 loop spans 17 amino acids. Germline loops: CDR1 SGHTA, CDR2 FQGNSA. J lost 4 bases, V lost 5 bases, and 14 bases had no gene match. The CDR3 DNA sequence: TGTGCCAGCAGCGCCCGGACAGGCGGAACCCTAAATCAGCCCCAGCATTTT. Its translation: CASSARTGGTLNQPQHF. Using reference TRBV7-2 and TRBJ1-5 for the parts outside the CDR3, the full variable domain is GAGVSQSPSNKVTEKGKDVELRCDPISGHTALYWYRQSLGQGLEFLIYFQGNSAPDKSGLPSDRFSAERTGGSVSTLTIQRTQQEDSAVYLCASSARTGGTLNQPQHFGDGTRLSIL.

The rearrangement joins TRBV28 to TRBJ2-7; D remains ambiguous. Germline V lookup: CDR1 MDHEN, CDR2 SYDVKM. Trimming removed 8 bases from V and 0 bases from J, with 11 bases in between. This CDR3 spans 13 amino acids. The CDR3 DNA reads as TGTGCCAGCGACTCCTCGAGCTCCTACGAGCAGTACTTC. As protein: CASDSSSSYEQYF.

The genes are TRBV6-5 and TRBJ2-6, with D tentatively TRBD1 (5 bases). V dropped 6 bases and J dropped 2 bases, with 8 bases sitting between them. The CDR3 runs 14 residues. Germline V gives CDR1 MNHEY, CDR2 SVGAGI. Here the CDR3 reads CASRTGTGANVLTF. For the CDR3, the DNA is TGTGCCAGCAGAACAGGAACTGGGGCCAACGTCCTGACTTTC.

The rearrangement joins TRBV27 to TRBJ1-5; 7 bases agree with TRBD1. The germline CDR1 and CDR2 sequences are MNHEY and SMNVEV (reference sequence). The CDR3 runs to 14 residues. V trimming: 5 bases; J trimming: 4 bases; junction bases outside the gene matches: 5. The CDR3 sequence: CASSPWDRNQPQHF. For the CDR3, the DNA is TGTGCCAGCAGTCCTTGGGACAGAAATCAGCCCCAGCATTTT.

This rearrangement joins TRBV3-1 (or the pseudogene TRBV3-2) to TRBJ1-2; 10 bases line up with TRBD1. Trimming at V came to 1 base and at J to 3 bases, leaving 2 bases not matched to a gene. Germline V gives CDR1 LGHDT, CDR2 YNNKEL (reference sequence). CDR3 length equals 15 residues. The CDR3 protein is CASSQGQGAYYGYTF. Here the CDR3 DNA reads TGTGCCAGCAGCCAAGGACAGGGGGCCTACTATGGCTACACCTTC.

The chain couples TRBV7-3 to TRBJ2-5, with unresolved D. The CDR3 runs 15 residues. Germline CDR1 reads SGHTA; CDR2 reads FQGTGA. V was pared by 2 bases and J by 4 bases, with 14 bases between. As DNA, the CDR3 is TGTGCCAGCAGCTTAGGGCCCGAACTTAGAGAGACCCAGTACTTC. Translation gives CASSLGPELRETQYF.

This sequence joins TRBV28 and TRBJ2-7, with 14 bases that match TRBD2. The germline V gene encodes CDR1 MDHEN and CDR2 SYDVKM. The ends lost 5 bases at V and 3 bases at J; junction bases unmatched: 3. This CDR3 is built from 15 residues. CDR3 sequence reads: CASSTGTSGSYEQYF. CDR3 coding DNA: TGTGCCAGCAGTACCGGGACTAGCGGGAGCTACGAGCAGTACTTC.

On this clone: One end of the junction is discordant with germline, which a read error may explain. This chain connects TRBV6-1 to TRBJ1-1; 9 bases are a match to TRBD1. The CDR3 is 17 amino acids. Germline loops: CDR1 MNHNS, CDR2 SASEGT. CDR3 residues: CASTETLTGGWGTEAFF. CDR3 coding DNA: TGTGCCAGCACTGAAACATTGACAGGGGGTTGGGGCACTGAAGCTTTCTTT.

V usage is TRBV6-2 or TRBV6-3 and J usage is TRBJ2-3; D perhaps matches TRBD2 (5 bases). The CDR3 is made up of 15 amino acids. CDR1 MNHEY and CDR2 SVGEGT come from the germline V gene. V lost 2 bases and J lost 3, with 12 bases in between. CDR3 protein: CASSYIGLATDTQYF. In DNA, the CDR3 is TGTGCCAGCAGTTACATTGGACTGGCTACAGATACGCAGTATTTT.

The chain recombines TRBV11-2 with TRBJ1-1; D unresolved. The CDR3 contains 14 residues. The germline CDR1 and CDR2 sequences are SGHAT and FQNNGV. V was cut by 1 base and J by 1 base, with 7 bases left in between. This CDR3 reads CASSLGAGNTEAFF. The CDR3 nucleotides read TGTGCCAGCAGCTTAGGGGCAGGGAACACTGAAGCTTTCTTT.

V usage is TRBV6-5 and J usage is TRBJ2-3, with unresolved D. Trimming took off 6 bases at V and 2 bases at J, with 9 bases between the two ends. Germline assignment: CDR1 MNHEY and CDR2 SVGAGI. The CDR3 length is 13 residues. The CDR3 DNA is TGTGCCAGCAGCCTACGCGTCACAGATACGCAGTATTTT. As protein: CASSLRVTDTQYF.

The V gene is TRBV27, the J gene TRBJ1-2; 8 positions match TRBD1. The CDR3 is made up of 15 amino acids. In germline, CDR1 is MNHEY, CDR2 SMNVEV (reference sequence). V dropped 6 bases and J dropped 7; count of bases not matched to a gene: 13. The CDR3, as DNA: TGTGCCAGCAGGGGATCAGGACAGGGTACTTCTGGCTACACCTTC. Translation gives CASRGSGQGTSGYTF.

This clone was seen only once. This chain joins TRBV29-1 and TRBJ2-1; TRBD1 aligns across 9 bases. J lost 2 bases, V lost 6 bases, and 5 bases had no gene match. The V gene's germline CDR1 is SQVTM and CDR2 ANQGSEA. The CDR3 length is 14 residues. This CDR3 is CSVGGTGTYNEQFF. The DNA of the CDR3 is TGCAGCGTAGGAGGGACAGGGACCTACAATGAGCAGTTCTTC.

CDR3 DNA sequence: TGTGCCAGCAGACTTACCGGGACAGGAGAGTACGAGCAGTACTTC. This encodes CASRLTGTGEYEQYF. The chain combines TRBV13 with TRBJ2-7; 8 nucleotides agree with TRBD1. The CDR3 extends over 15 amino acids. The J segment lost 4 bases and the V segment lost 6 bases, leaving 11 bases of the junction unmatched. CDR1 is PRHDT, CDR2 FYEKMQ, per germline (reference sequence).

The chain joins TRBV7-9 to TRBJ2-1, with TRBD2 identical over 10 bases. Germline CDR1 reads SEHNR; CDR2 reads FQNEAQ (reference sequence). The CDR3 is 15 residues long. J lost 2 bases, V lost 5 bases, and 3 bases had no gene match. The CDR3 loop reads CASSLGLAAYNEQFF. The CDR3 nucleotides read TGTGCCAGCAGCCTCGGACTAGCGGCCTACAATGAGCAGTTCTTC.

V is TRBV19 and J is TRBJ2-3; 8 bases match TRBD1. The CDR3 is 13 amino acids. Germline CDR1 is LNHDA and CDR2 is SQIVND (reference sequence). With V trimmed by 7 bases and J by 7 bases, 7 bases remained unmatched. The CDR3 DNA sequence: TGTGCCAGTAAGGGACAGGAGCGGAATACGCAGTATTTT. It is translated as CASKGQERNTQYF.

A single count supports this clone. The CDR3 sequence is CASSLVQGSYEQYF. CDR3 nucleotide sequence: TGTGCCAGCAGTTTGGTACAGGGGTCCTACGAGCAGTACTTC. The chain combines TRBV28 with TRBJ2-7; 7 bases match TRBD1. Trimming cost V 3 bases and J 1 base; bases outside gene matches: 3. The CDR3 contains 14 residues. Germline CDR1 and CDR2: MDHEN and SYDVKM.

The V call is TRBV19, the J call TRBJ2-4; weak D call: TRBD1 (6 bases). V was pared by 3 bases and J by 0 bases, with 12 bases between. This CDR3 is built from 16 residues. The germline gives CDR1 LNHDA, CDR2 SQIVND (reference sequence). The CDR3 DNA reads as TGTGCCAGTAGTATTAGGGGGAGCCCAGCCAAAAACATTCAGTACTTC. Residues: CASSIRGSPAKNIQYF.

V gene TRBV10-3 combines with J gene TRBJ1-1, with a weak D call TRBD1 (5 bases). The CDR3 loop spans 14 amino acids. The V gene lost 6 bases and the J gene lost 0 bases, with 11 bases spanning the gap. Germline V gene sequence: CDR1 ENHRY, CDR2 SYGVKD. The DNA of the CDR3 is TGTGCCATCAGCGTGACGGGGGTGAACACTGAAGCTTTCTTT. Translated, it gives CAISVTGVNTEAFF.

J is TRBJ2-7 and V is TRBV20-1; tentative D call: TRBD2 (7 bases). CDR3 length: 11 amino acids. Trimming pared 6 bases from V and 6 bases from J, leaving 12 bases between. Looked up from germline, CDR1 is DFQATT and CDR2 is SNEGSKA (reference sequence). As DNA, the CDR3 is TGCAGTGCCCCGAGGGGGGGCGAGCAGTACTTC. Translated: CSAPRGGEQYF.

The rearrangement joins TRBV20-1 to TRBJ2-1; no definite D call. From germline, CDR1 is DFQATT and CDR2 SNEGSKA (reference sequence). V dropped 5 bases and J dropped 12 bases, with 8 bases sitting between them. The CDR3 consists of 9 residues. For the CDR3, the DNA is TGCAGTGCTTCCGAGCGGCAGTTCTTC. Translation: CSASERQFF.

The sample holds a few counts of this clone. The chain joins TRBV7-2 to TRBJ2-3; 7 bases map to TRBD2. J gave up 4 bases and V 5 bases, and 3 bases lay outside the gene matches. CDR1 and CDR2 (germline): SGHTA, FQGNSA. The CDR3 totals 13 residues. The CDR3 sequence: CASSPLAADTQYF. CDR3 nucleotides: TGTGCCAGCAGCCCTCTAGCGGCAGATACGCAGTATTTT.

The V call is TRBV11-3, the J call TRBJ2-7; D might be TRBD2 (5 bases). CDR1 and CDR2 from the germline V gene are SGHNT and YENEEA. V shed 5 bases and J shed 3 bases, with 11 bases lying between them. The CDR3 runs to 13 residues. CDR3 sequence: CASSKQEGYEQYF. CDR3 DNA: TGTGCCAGCAGCAAACAAGAGGGCTACGAGCAGTACTTC.